Listed below are T cell receptor beta chains from one sample, sequenced in a study of T cell responses to AZD1222 COVID-19 vaccine. Using immunoSEQ multiplex PCR, the repertoire was profiled, and TCRdb retains in-frame clones only, with some absent. The sample lists roughly 100,000 clones, 82% occurring once. Sequencing used peripheral blood, obtained on day 0 of AZD1222 vaccination. These receptors came from an adult in good health. Each CDR3 is given without its conserved first and last residue. Each record gives: V gene, CDR3 protein.

V gene: TRBV5-6
CDR3 protein: ASSGAEERRAAF

V gene: TRBV7-7
CDR3 protein: ASSLTQVSETQY

V gene: TRBV30
CDR3 protein: AWSRQPVTYEQY

V gene: TRBV10-3
CDR3 protein: AISEGGFYNSPLH

V gene: TRBV9
CDR3 protein: ASGTSSSTDTQY

V gene: TRBV7-9
CDR3 protein: ASSLDLYGYT

V gene: TRBV6-2/TRBV6-3
CDR3 protein: ASSGDKHNEQF

V gene: TRBV30
CDR3 protein: AWSGARTGGGKLF

V gene: TRBV7-9
CDR3 protein: ASSLEGVGANVLT

V gene: TRBV6-5
CDR3 protein: ASSLLGVGTDTQY

V gene: TRBV27
CDR3 protein: ASSPARSYEQY

V gene: TRBV4-2
CDR3 protein: ASSQPGQGLGGYT

V gene: TRBV12-5
CDR3 protein: AKNRDRGRWNTEAF

V gene: TRBV5-8
CDR3 protein: ASSSGEDYNEQF

V gene: TRBV5-5
CDR3 protein: ASSLAADTEAF

V gene: TRBV19
CDR3 protein: ASNRGPGPQY

V gene: TRBV19
CDR3 protein: ASSAGQRNTGELF

V gene: TRBV7-9
CDR3 protein: ASSPDWAPLH

V gene: TRBV11-2
CDR3 protein: ASSLDVVGIRGGEQY

V gene: TRBV20-1
CDR3 protein: SASSFVHEQF

V gene: TRBV11-3
CDR3 protein: ASSKEAQETQY

V gene: TRBV11-2
CDR3 protein: ASSSDRVNTEAF

V gene: TRBV7-9
CDR3 protein: ASSLRASGGTSTDTQY

V gene: TRBV3-1/TRBV3-2
CDR3 protein: ASSQVTAGSEAF

V gene: TRBV6-5
CDR3 protein: ASSGRVGEQF

V gene: TRBV30
CDR3 protein: AWSRQGGGYGYT

V gene: TRBV27
CDR3 protein: ASSWTGGTNQPQH

V gene: TRBV29-1
CDR3 protein: SAEFGSNQPQH

V gene: TRBV3-1/TRBV3-2
CDR3 protein: ASSQGGVTDTQY

V gene: TRBV2
CDR3 protein: ASSISSGPLF

V gene: TRBV18
CDR3 protein: ASSPKQRLIATNEKLF

V gene: TRBV3-1/TRBV3-2
CDR3 protein: ASSQDDTTYEQY

V gene: TRBV13
CDR3 protein: ASSLERDPAGELF

V gene: TRBV19
CDR3 protein: ASRPSDHGNTIY

V gene: TRBV28
CDR3 protein: ASSSGQGHYGYT

V gene: TRBV3-1/TRBV3-2
CDR3 protein: ASSQGQGGYT

V gene: TRBV4-2
CDR3 protein: ASSQVLQGSRSGYT

V gene: TRBV7-2
CDR3 protein: ASSSDPSVGYT

V gene: TRBV23-1
CDR3 protein: ASSRRGQPQH

V gene: TRBV7-2
CDR3 protein: ATQVATYSYEQY

V gene: TRBV15
CDR3 protein: ATSRDLGGYGYT

V gene: TRBV6-5
CDR3 protein: ASSLTQGNRYT

V gene: TRBV4-2
CDR3 protein: ASSQESGRTFATNEKLF

V gene: TRBV7-2
CDR3 protein: ASSLSGQGTPNYGYT

V gene: TRBV2
CDR3 protein: ASSWTVNTEAF

V gene: TRBV4-2
CDR3 protein: ASSQEGDYNYGYT

V gene: TRBV15
CDR3 protein: ATSRDHNYEQY

V gene: TRBV30
CDR3 protein: AWSQFTGTEAF

V gene: TRBV27
CDR3 protein: ASSLWGDSSQPQH

V gene: TRBV15
CDR3 protein: ATSRVVRVELNYGYT

V gene: TRBV7-2
CDR3 protein: ASSLEGSVYSNQPQH

V gene: TRBV5-1
CDR3 protein: ASYRLAGGNEQF

V gene: TRBV6-2/TRBV6-3
CDR3 protein: ASSSYVPNQPQH

V gene: TRBV2
CDR3 protein: ASSGQGYNEQF

V gene: TRBV6-1
CDR3 protein: ASSEGRDPNSYEQY

V gene: TRBV4-3
CDR3 protein: ASSQVGYNYNEQF

V gene: TRBV7-9
CDR3 protein: ASSFGVSYGYT

V gene: TRBV14
CDR3 protein: ASSHRPGEAF

V gene: TRBV5-1
CDR3 protein: ASSLEGFNSPLH

V gene: TRBV10-3
CDR3 protein: AIGAANRNTIY